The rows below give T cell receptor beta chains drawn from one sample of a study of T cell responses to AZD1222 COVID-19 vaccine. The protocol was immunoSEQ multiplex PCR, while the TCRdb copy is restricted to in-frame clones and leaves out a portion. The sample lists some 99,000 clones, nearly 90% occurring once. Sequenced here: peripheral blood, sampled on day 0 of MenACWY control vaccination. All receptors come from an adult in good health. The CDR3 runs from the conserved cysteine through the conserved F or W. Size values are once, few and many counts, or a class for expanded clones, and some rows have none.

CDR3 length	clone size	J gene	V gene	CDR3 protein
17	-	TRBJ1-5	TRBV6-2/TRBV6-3	CASSYDLTRTWNQPQHF
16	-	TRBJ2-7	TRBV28	CASSFYTGQGSNEQYF
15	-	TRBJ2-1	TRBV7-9	CASSLGTLSPHEQFF
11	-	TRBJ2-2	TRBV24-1	CATGRAGELFF
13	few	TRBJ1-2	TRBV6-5	CASEFSGNYGYTF
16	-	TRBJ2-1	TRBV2	CASSEQGQGSAAEQFF
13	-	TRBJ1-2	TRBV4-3	CASSQGGEVGYTF
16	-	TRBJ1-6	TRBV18	CASSDRVGQGSSPLHF
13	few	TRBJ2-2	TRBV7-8	CASSPGETGELFF
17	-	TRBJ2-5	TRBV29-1	CSVLGQGAQASEQTQYF
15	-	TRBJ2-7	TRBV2	CASSEASGRITEQYF